This T cell receptor beta chain emerged from a study of regulatory T cells in long-lasting Graves disease listed by TCRdb under 2021. In terms of the full investigation: Persistent Graves' disease was defined as persistently positive TSH receptor autoantibodies together with antithyroid drug treatment for over 5 years. The study was registered as a clinical trial and conducted in China. A total of 35 or so samples underwent TCR sequencing: around 13 from persistent and around 20 from newly diagnosed Graves' disease patients. Persistent Graves' disease patients in the clinical cohort had taken antithyroid drugs for approximately 9.5 years on average. Patients with persistent Graves' disease were compared with patients with newly diagnosed Graves' disease using TCR sequencing and RNA sequencing of peripheral blood.

Broad study findings and their caveats: Preferential use of TRBV28, TRBJ1-2 and TRBJ2-5 was observed in persistent disease, whereas TRBV20-1 and TRBJ2-1 were favored in newly diagnosed disease. Sequencing and analysis were limited to the TCR beta chain. Patients with persistent disease shared more public clonotypes (around 2,500) than newly diagnosed patients did (approximately 970). The authors acknowledged the small sample size as a limitation that may reduce accuracy. Peripheral blood alone was examined, since thyroid tissue, which constituted the primary lesion, could not be accessed. Persistent Graves' disease patients showed lower TCR Shannon entropy and fewer highly expanded clones than newly diagnosed patients, suggesting clonal expansion.

From V the trimming removes 0 bases and from J it removes 4 bases, while the gene matches leave 8 bases of the junction unaccounted for. The germline V gene supplies CDR1 SGHRS and CDR2 YFSETQ. Including cysteine and phenylalanine, the CDR3 has 16 amino acids. Only the CDR3 portion is preserved as DNA: 48 bases, with reading frame beginning at the first base. The sample's time point, from its label and the paper: persistent/refractory GD, antithyroid drugs over 5 years with positive TRAb. RNA was extracted from PBMCs in TRIzol for both TCR sequencing and RNA sequencing. The diagnosis of Graves' disease was made according to American Thyroid Association guidelines. The patients came from an endocrinology department in Xi'an, China. Each patient gave around 9 milliliters of peripheral blood, collected in an EDTA anticoagulant tube. Ficoll Paque Plus density gradient separation was used to isolate PBMCs, and no further T cell sorting was done. RNA quality was checked with an Agilent 2100 Bioanalyzer and agarose gel, and concentration with a NanoDrop 2000.

The library was generated by multiplex PCR. TCRdb names Illumina HiSeq 4000 as the instrument used. iRepertoire HTBI primers and Arm-PCR amplification of CDR3 regions were used to construct TCR beta libraries. Before sequencing, the PCR products went through gel purification. In the original analysis: Across samples, around 62 TRBV and roughly 15 TRBJ segments were identified and used for gene usage analysis of CDR3 amino acid clonotypes. COPE and FqMerger were used to merge filtered high-quality paired reads into contigs. BLAST was used to align contigs to IMGT TRBV, TRBD and TRBJ reference genes, with CDR3 defined following IMGT. Highly expanded clones were defined as clonotypes with a frequency above 0.1%. Repertoire diversity was measured by Shannon entropy, and V-J evenness by the Gini coefficient. Clonotypes shared by more than one individual were considered public. TCRdb redid the processing of the public reads, applying fastp at Q25 and MiXCR, and retained in-frame beta chains. Records with the same CDR3 protein are collapsed into one entry carrying the most frequent genes and DNA. These V and J calls are TCRdb output, not the study's own analysis. In this sample the table shows 700,000 or so distinct CDR3 sequences, 25% to 35% of which occur a single time. The top ten clones comprise about 40% of the sample.

To note about this clonotype: There is no known antigen for this receptor. Within one base of it there is no much larger clone, and no base qualities were kept.

The rearranged segments are TRBV5-1 and TRBJ2-5; 8 bases in the middle match TRBD2. This sample comprised peripheral blood mononuclear cells (PBMCs), obtained when the disease was refractory, from a patient treated with antithyroid drugs. This clonotype was sampled from a female donor with Graves disease. CDR3 reads: CASSLGSGMGAETQYF. The sequenced DNA is TGCGCCAGCAGCTTGGGTAGCGGGATGGGGGCAGAGACCCAGTACTTC.